This T cell receptor (beta chain) was documented in a study of post-analysis software for immune sequencing data. Turning to the study itself: Secondary progressive, relapsing-remitting and progressive-relapsing multiple sclerosis were among the included disease courses. Study conclusions and caveats: There was significantly lower normalized Chao1 diversity in multiple sclerosis patients than in controls. Strong co-clustering by F measure was evident for samples that had been prepared in the same batch. The five TRBV segments detected at higher frequency in patients than in controls included TRBV5-6, TRBV5-1 and TRBV20-1.

Worth noting for this clonotype: No antigen is known for it.

Carried by the TCR beta cDNA libraries were unique molecular identifiers. Out of roughly 1 to 11 million T cells, a few hundred thousand cDNA molecules were generated. TCRdb re-analysed the PCR reads in MiXCR, keeping a single row per CDR3 protein. The sample consists of hundreds of thousands of distinct CDR3 sequences, 59% of them appearing once. Germline V gives CDR1 SEHNR, CDR2 FQNEAQ (reference sequence). The J segment lost 1 base and the V segment lost 6 bases, leaving 7 bases of the junction unmatched. The CDR3 runs to 15 residues. This TCR came from a girl aged 2 to 10 with multiple sclerosis. Sequenced sample: blood. The chain uses TRBV7-9 and TRBJ2-7; 9 positions agree with TRBD2. The CDR3 sequence: CASSPISGGSYEQYF. Written as DNA, the CDR3 is TGTGCCAGCAGTCCGATTAGCGGGGGATCCTACGAGCAGTACTTC.